The rows below give T cell receptor beta chains drawn from one sample of a study of T-cell reconstitution after alpha-beta-depleted transplantation in children. TCRdb reprocessed the PCR reads with MiXCR, giving one entry per CDR3 protein. Of 200,000 to 300,000 distinct CDR3 sequences listed, more than 10% were seen once; the top ten hold about 2.6%. The sample in question was PBMCs from the stem cell graft donor, obtained from the stem cell graft. The receptors derive from a human donor who donated a stem cell graft to a child with acute lymphoblastic leukemia. CDR3s include the opening cysteine and the closing phenylalanine or tryptophan. The order of the fields is D gene, clone size, J gene, V gene, CDR3 protein, CDR3 DNA. D genes are given only for firm matches. Clone size is not always given. Where it is, it says once, few, many or a class for expanded clones.

D: -
size: many
J: TRBJ2-6
V: TRBV5-5
CDR3: CASSLQGSSGANVLTF
DNA: TGTGCCAGCAGCTTGCAGGGTTCCTCTGGGGCCAACGTCCTGACTTTC

D: -
size: many
J: TRBJ2-1
V: TRBV6-5
CDR3: CASSYAGTYNEQFF
DNA: TGTGCCAGCAGTTATGCCGGGACCTACAATGAGCAGTTCTTC

D: TRBD2
size: -
J: TRBJ2-3
V: TRBV23-1
CDR3: CASSQSLASGVITFTDTQYF
DNA: TGCGCCAGCAGTCAATCCTTAGCTAGCGGGGTCATAACTTTCACAGATACGCAGTATTTT

D: -
size: -
J: TRBJ2-5
V: TRBV7-8
CDR3: CASTYLPTSRVETQYF
DNA: TGTGCCAGCACCTATTTACCGACTTCTAGAGTGGAGACCCAGTACTTC

D: -
size: many
J: TRBJ2-7
V: TRBV7-2
CDR3: CASSFGGWYEQYF
DNA: TGTGCCAGCAGCTTCGGCGGATGGTACGAGCAGTACTTC

D: -
size: many
J: TRBJ2-1
V: TRBV20-1
CDR3: CSAREPASSYNEQFF
DNA: TGCAGTGCTAGAGAACCAGCTTCCTCCTACAATGAGCAGTTCTTC

D: -
size: few
J: TRBJ2-7
V: TRBV6-2/TRBV6-3
CDR3: CASSSRRWGQTYEQYF
DNA: TGTGCCAGCAGTTCCCGACGATGGGGACAAACCTACGAGCAGTACTTC

D: -
size: many
J: TRBJ1-5
V: TRBV6-5
CDR3: CASSYSGYQPQHF
DNA: TGTGCCAGCAGTTACTCGGGATATCAGCCCCAGCATTTT

D: TRBD2
size: many
J: TRBJ2-1
V: TRBV9
CDR3: CASSELAGGPGTYNEQFF
DNA: TGTGCCAGCAGCGAACTAGCGGGAGGGCCGGGGACCTACAATGAGCAGTTCTTC

D: -
size: -
J: TRBJ2-2
V: TRBV4-3
CDR3: CASSQDQGPGELFF
DNA: TGCGCCAGCAGCCAAGATCAGGGTCCCGGGGAGCTGTTTTTT

D: -
size: many
J: TRBJ1-1
V: TRBV7-2
CDR3: CASSLILGGGAEAFF
DNA: TGTGCCAGCAGCTTGATACTAGGGGGTGGGGCTGAAGCTTTCTTT

D: -
size: many
J: TRBJ2-5
V: TRBV9
CDR3: CASSGPTGGETQYF
DNA: TGTGCCAGCTCGGGGCCCACAGGTGGGGAGACCCAGTACTTC